Sequencing of this T cell receptor beta chain was carried out in a study of radiation and T cells in renal cell carcinoma. As for time point: baseline pretreatment blood. As for treatment: 15 Gy SBRT to primary tumor, nephrectomy 4 weeks later. The V end lost 8 bases, the J end lost 0 bases, and 18 bases lay between the germline ends. Germline assignment: CDR1 MDHEN and CDR2 SYDVKM. The CDR3 loop spans 16 amino acids. This clone was found many times. Data came from immunoSEQ multiplex PCR; TCRdb stores just in-frame clones and leaves some out. The table includes tens of thousands of clones, 70% to 85% detected once.

Source: blood, taken from a patient whose treatment included radiotherapy and nephrectomy. The TCR originated in a man aged 55 to 70 with renal cell carcinoma. The chain has TRBV28 and TRBJ2-3; D remains unclear. The CDR3 protein is CASQPTEAGSTDTQYF. The CDR3 bases are TGTGCCAGCCAACCCACTGAGGCAGGCAGCACAGATACGCAGTATTTT.